These 5 T cell receptor beta chains came from one sample sequenced in a study of blood T cells in healthy people across ages. The use of a sample-barcoded 5' primer and a J-beta primer mix characterized a second PCR of about 7 to 12 cycles. Each CDR3 protein is one row after TCRdb ran MiXCR on the 5' RACE reads. The sample includes 850,000 to 1,100,000 distinct CDR3 sequences, around two fifths of them seen just once. The sequencing sample was made of blood. The receptors were gathered from a man between 18 and 35 years old in good health.

The V gene is TRBV6-1, the J gene TRBJ1-1; D may be TRBD1 (5 bases). Trimming cost V 2 bases and J 0 bases, with 16 bases left between them. The CDR3 is 17 residues long. The V gene's germline CDR1 is MNHNS and CDR2 SASEGT. The CDR3 DNA reads TGTGCCAGCAGTGAAAGAGTGGGGCCAACCATGAACACTGAAGCTTTCTTT. This codes for CASSERVGPTMNTEAFF.

The CDR3 DNA is TGTGCCAGCAGCTTGTTCGCCGGGGACGGAAGCAATCAGCCCCAGCATTTT. This sequence encodes CASSLFAGDGSNQPQHF. The rearrangement uses TRBV5-6 and TRBJ1-5; the D gene is possibly TRBD1 (5 bases). The germline V and J ends were trimmed by 1 base and 1 base, with 15 bases remaining between them. In germline, CDR1 is SGHDT, CDR2 YYEEEE. This CDR3 comprises 17 residues.

The chain employs TRBV29-1 and TRBJ1-2; the match to TRBD1 covers 9 bases. V lost 3 bases, J lost 6 bases, and 11 bases stayed unmatched. Germline loops: CDR1 SQVTM, CDR2 ANQGSEA. The CDR3 runs to 15 residues. The CDR3 DNA reads TGCAGCGTTGATCCGCCGACAGGGGGGGCGGATGGCTACACCTTC. It translates to CSVDPPTGGADGYTF.

The chain recombines TRBV20-1 with TRBJ2-3, with 7 bases lining up with TRBD2. Germline CDR1 and CDR2: DFQATT and SNEGSKA (reference sequence). This CDR3 is 15 amino acids long. J was trimmed by 5 bases and V by 3 bases; bases with no gene match: 11. CDR3 coding DNA: TGCAGTGCTAGCAGAGCGGGGTTCGTCGAAGATACGCAGTATTTT. The encoded protein is CSASRAGFVEDTQYF.

The table lists this clonotype with a few counts. This chain connects TRBV3-1 to TRBJ1-1, with 10 bases that match TRBD1. CDR3 length: 15 residues. Trimming removed 4 bases from V and 1 base from J; junction bases left unmatched: 3. The germline gives CDR1 LGHDT, CDR2 YNNKEL (reference sequence). Here the CDR3 reads CASSPWDRGNTEAFF. As DNA, the CDR3 is TGTGCCAGCAGCCCATGGGACAGGGGGAACACTGAAGCTTTCTTT. Drawing the rest from reference TRBV3-1 and TRBJ1-1, the complete variable domain is DTAVSQTPKYLVTQMGNDKSIKCEQNLGHDTMYWYKQDSKKFLKIMFSYNNKELIINETVPNRFSPKSPDKAHLNLHINSLELGDSAVYFCASSPWDRGNTEAFFGQGTRLTVV.